The 2 T cell receptor beta chains reported below all come from one sample, sequenced in a study of cytomegalovirus exposure and HLA in healthy donors. A multiplex PCR was run with 60 Vbeta primers and 13 Jbeta primers. Libraries were prepared by immunoSEQ multiplex PCR; TCRdb keeps only in-frame clonotypes and omits some of them. The sample holds around 100,000 clones, approximately 72% seen once. The source material was PBMCs. The receptor source for this set is a woman aged 35 to 49 in good health and CMV-seropositive.

This chain connects TRBV6-5 to TRBJ1-2; no firm D call. The V gene's germline CDR1 is MNHEY and CDR2 SVGAGI. V was cut by 6 bases and J by 4 bases, with 12 bases left in between. The CDR3 sequence is 13 residues long. The chain's CDR3 is CASSYSYSYGYTF. CDR3 nucleotide sequence: TGTGCCAGCAGCTACAGTTATAGCTATGGCTACACCTTC.

In this sample, this clone turned up once. The V and J genes are TRBV7-6 and TRBJ2-1; 9 nucleotides match TRBD2. Germline V gene lookup returns CDR1 SGHVS and CDR2 FNYEAQ. Trimming removed 1 base from V and 9 bases from J; junction bases left unmatched: 1. The CDR3 extends over 13 amino acids. In DNA form, the CDR3 reads TGTGCCAGCAGCTTAGGGCGGGAGGGTGAGCAGTTCTTC. The encoded protein is CASSLGREGEQFF.